Shown below are 29 T cell receptor beta chains from a single sample sequenced in a study of T cells in Graves' hyperthyroidism and ophthalmopathy. There were TCR beta CDR3 regions amplified from RNA transcripts. Researchers ran a first-round RT-PCR on the TCR CDR3 using the HTBI primer set. TCRdb recomputed calls from the multiplex PCR reads with MiXCR, one row per CDR3 protein. The data contain roughly 700,000 distinct CDR3 sequences, around 40% of them seen just once; the ten biggest clones take up roughly 31%. Sequencing used blood. The origin of the receptors is a woman between 40 and 50 years old with Graves' hyperthyroidism.

V usage is TRBV30 and J usage is TRBJ2-7; the D gene is possibly TRBD2 (6 bases). Between the trimmed V and J ends, which lost 4 bases and 1 base, there was a span of 14 bases. Germline V gives CDR1 GTSNPN, CDR2 SVGIG (reference sequence). The length of the CDR3 is 14 residues. CDR3 sequence (DNA): TGTGCCTGGAAAAGGGTCCGGGGGTCCTACGAGCAGTACTTC. Protein: CAWKRVRGSYEQYF.

This clonotype is a singleton in its sample. Given a much more abundant clone one base away, this may be a read error. V gene TRBV7-8 combines with J gene TRBJ1-1; D ambiguous. There are 15 residues in the CDR3. Germline V gene data show CDR1 as SGHVS and CDR2 as FQNEAQ. CDR3 amino acids: CASSLAGFMNTGAFF. The CDR3 DNA is TGTGCCAGCAGCTTGGCGGGGTTCATGAACACTGGAGCTTTCTTT.

The rearrangement uses TRBV9 and TRBJ1-2; 11 bases are a match to TRBD1. CDR3 length: 17 residues. The germline V gene encodes CDR1 SGDLS and CDR2 YYNGEE. Trimming removed 2 bases from V and 5 bases from J; junction bases left unmatched: 11. The CDR3 DNA reads as TGTGCCAGCAGCGTTGGCCCAGAAGGACAGGGGGCTTATGGCTACACCTTC. It codes for CASSVGPEGQGAYGYTF.

This clonotype has just a few counts. V is TRBV20-1 and J is TRBJ2-5; D might be TRBD2 (6 bases). CDR1 is DFQATT and CDR2 is SNEGSKA in the germline V gene (reference sequence). The CDR3 contains 11 residues. Trimming left V 3 bases short and J 5 bases short, with 7 bases between. The CDR3 loop reads CSASREETQYF. The CDR3 nucleotides read TGCAGTGCTAGCCGGGAGGAGACCCAGTACTTC.

The genes are TRBV6-5 and TRBJ2-7; D gene ambiguous. This CDR3 spans 13 amino acids. Deletions cut 0 bases from V and 5 bases from J, with 8 bases between. Germline CDR1 MNHEY, CDR2 SVGAGI. As DNA, the CDR3 is TGTGCCAGCAGTTACTCGGAGAATGACGAGCAGTACTTC. Encoded protein: CASSYSENDEQYF.

This clonotype showed up just a few times. This rearrangement joins TRBV6-5 to TRBJ2-6; tentative D call: TRBD2 (7 bases). V was clipped by 7 bases and J by 0 bases, with 19 bases between them. Germline V gene sequence: CDR1 MNHEY, CDR2 SVGAGI. The CDR3 is 18 amino acids. In DNA, the CDR3 is TGTGCCAGCATTCCAAGGGGGGGCTTGGTCTCTGGGGCCAACGTCCTGACTTTC. It yields the protein CASIPRGGLVSGANVLTF.

Remarks on this clonotype: This clone may be a read error of a much larger clone one base away. The chain combines TRBV6-5 with TRBJ1-1, with D hard to call. The CDR3 consists of 12 residues. CDR1 and CDR2 (germline): MNHEY, SVGAGI. Trimming took off 2 bases at V and 11 bases at J, with 12 bases between the two ends. CDR3 nucleotide sequence: TGTGCCAGCAGTTACGGAATTCCAGTCGCTTTCTTT. Its protein is CASSYGIPVAFF.

This chain joins TRBV10-2 and TRBJ2-1; 9 nucleotides agree with TRBD2. Looked up from germline, CDR1 is WSHSY and CDR2 is SAAADI. This CDR3 contains 12 residues. V dropped 4 bases and J dropped 9; count of bases not matched to a gene: 1. The CDR3 is CASSASGIEQFF. The CDR3 region has the DNA TGCGCCAGCAGTGCTAGCGGGATTGAGCAGTTCTTC.

Concerning this clonotype: This CDR3 is missing its conserved last phenylalanine or tryptophan, likely due to a read error. The chain carries TRBV4-1 and TRBJ1-5; D unclear. Germline V gene lookup returns CDR1 MGHRA and CDR2 YSYEKL. There are 15 residues in the CDR3. Trimming cost V 0 bases and J 3 bases, with 9 bases left between them. The CDR3 spells CASSQESTDNQPQHS. The CDR3 bases are TGCGCCAGCAGCCAAGAGAGTACCGACAATCAGCCCCAGCATTCT.

This clonotype has a count of ten or more. The V gene is TRBV10-1, the J gene TRBJ1-5, with no clear D. The germline V and J ends were trimmed by 10 bases and 4 bases, with 14 bases remaining between them. Germline V gene sequence: CDR1 WNHNN, CDR2 SYGVQD (reference sequence). CDR3 length equals 13 residues. This CDR3 is CATLRLGNQPQHF. CDR3 in DNA: TGCGCCACTCTTCGGTTGGGGAATCAGCCCCAGCATTTT.

This clonotype was counted ten times or more. The J gene is TRBJ2-2, the V gene TRBV19; D may correspond to TRBD1 or TRBD2 (5 bases each). Trimming pared 4 bases from V and 2 bases from J, leaving 14 bases between. Germline values: CDR1 LNHDA, CDR2 SQIVND (reference sequence). The CDR3 spans 16 residues. The CDR3 nucleotides are TGTGCCAGTAGTAACGCCGGGACGACCAACACCGGGGAGCTGTTTTTT. Translated: CASSNAGTTNTGELFF.

The rearrangement links TRBV19 to TRBJ1-5; D may be TRBD1 (5 bases). V lost 11 bases, J lost 0 bases, and 20 bases lay in between. CDR3 size: 16 residues. CDR1 and CDR2 from the germline V gene are LNHDA and SQIVND (reference sequence). The CDR3 sequence: CACREGWTYSNQPQHF. CDR3 nucleotides: TGTGCCTGCCGAGAGGGGTGGACTTATAGCAATCAGCCCCAGCATTTT.

The genes are TRBV7-9 and TRBJ2-5; possibly TRBD1 for D (5 bases). The CDR3 spans 13 residues. The germline V gene encodes CDR1 SEHNR and CDR2 FQNEAQ (reference sequence). V was shortened by 3 bases and J by 3 bases, with 8 bases between the two germline ends. CDR3 region: CASSLPGKETQYF. In nucleotides, the CDR3 is TGTGCCAGCAGCTTGCCAGGGAAAGAGACCCAGTACTTC.

The chain recombines TRBV9 with TRBJ1-2; D may be TRBD1 (5 bases). This CDR3 comprises 16 residues. Germline V gives CDR1 SGDLS, CDR2 YYNGEE. Deletions cut 4 bases from V and 5 bases from J, with 21 bases between. In nucleotides, the CDR3 is TGTGCCAGCAGCCCCCGGGACGGACCTCTAATTTATGGCTACACCTTC. Its protein is CASSPRDGPLIYGYTF.

At least ten counts were recorded for this clonotype. The rearrangement links TRBV10-3 to TRBJ1-5; D gene ambiguous. The CDR3 loop spans 12 amino acids. Germline lookup yields CDR1 ENHRY and CDR2 SYGVKD. Trimming took off 0 bases at V and 4 bases at J, with 1 base between the two ends. In nucleotides, the CDR3 is TGTGCCATCAGTGAGTCGAATCAGCCCCAGCATTTT. Translation gives CAISESNQPQHF.

This clonotype was recorded many times. The chain has TRBV12-3 or TRBV12-4 and TRBJ2-7; no clear D. Trimming took off 2 bases at V and 6 bases at J, with 8 bases between the two ends. The length of the CDR3 is 12 residues. The CDR3 protein is CASSLRVGEQYF. CDR3 coding DNA: TGTGCCAGCAGTTTAAGGGTTGGCGAGCAGTACTTC.

This clonotype has just a few counts. The chain recombines TRBV19 with TRBJ1-2; TRBD1 is a possible D gene (6 bases). The CDR3 consists of 17 residues. Germline values: CDR1 LNHDA, CDR2 SQIVND (reference sequence). The ends were cut back, 5 bases at V and 4 bases at J, with 23 bases in the middle. The CDR3 bases are TGTGCCAGTAGTTATACTCTTTACGGGGGGCGAATCTATGGCTACACCTTC. It yields the protein CASSYTLYGGRIYGYTF. Based on the CDR3 plus reference TRBV19 and TRBJ1-2, the full variable domain is DGGITQSPKYLFRKEGQNVTLSCEQNLNHDAMYWYRQDPGQGLRLIYYSQIVNDFQKGDIAEGYSVSREKKESFPLTVTSAQKNPTAFYLCASSYTLYGGRIYGYTFGSGTRLTVV.

This clonotype was recorded at least ten times. The chain's CDR3 is CASSLRIDLRAFF. In nucleotides, the CDR3 is TGTGCCAGCAGTTTACGGATCGACCTTCGAGCTTTCTTT. V and J are TRBV12-3 or TRBV12-4 and TRBJ1-1; D gene uncertain. The CDR3 covers 13 residues. Trimming took off 2 bases at V and 10 bases at J, with 14 bases between the two ends.

V and J are TRBV2 and TRBJ1-5; D is perhaps TRBD1 (5 bases). The V gene's germline CDR1 is SNHLY and CDR2 FYNNEI. The CDR3 loop spans 16 amino acids. The V end was cut by 8 bases, the J end by 1 base, with 18 bases between. The CDR3 sequence: CASGRGVGPSNQPQHF. The CDR3 DNA reads as TGTGCCAGCGGGAGGGGCGTAGGGCCAAGCAATCAGCCCCAGCATTTT.

This clonotype was seen more than once but under ten times. This rearrangement joins TRBV27 to TRBJ2-5, with a tentative D call TRBD1 (5 bases). Germline CDR1 MNHEY, CDR2 SMNVEV (reference sequence). The CDR3 is 15 amino acids. V was cut by 2 bases and J by 0 bases, with 10 bases left in between. In nucleotides, the CDR3 is TGTGCCAGCAGTTTAGGGTCAGGGAACCAAGAGACCCAGTACTTC. It codes for CASSLGSGNQETQYF.

This chain connects TRBV7-9 to TRBJ1-4, with unresolved D. Germline loops: CDR1 SEHNR, CDR2 FQNEAQ (reference sequence). Trimming removed 3 bases at V and 5 bases at J, with 13 bases between. This CDR3 has 15 amino acids. The CDR3 here is CASSLEDRWNEKLFF. DNA for the CDR3: TGTGCCAGCAGCTTGGAAGACCGGTGGAATGAAAAACTGTTTTTT.

The chain employs TRBV2 and TRBJ2-1; TRBD2 matches at 7 bases. After removal of 8 bases from V and 13 bases from J, the junction contained 5 bases not matched to a gene. CDR1 and CDR2 (germline): SNHLY, FYNNEI. This CDR3 region has 10 residues. In DNA form, the CDR3 reads TGTGCCAGCCGGACTAGTTTACAGTTCTTC. Amino acids: CASRTSLQFF.

This clonotype was observed many times. The junction departs from germline at one end; a sequencing error may be responsible. This chain connects TRBV2 to TRBJ2-6; D not certain. The CDR3 spans 14 residues. Germline V gene sequence: CDR1 SNHLY, CDR2 FYNNEI. The CDR3 coding sequence is TGCGCCAGCTCCTCATCCTCTGGGGCCAACGTCCTGACTTTC. It specifies CASSSSSGANVLTF.

In its sample, this clonotype was seen a few times. V is TRBV28 and J is TRBJ1-4; D not certain. CDR3 size: 15 residues. Per the germline V gene, CDR1 is MDHEN and CDR2 is SYDVKM. Trimming left V 3 bases short and J 8 bases short, with 16 bases between. This CDR3 reads CASSFASSRNEKLFF. The CDR3 coding sequence is TGTGCCAGCAGTTTTGCATCCTCAAGAAACGAAAAACTGTTTTTT.

Of note for this clonotype: A much larger clone differs by one base, so this may be a read error. This chain links TRBV7-2 with TRBJ2-7, with TRBD2 identical over 11 bases. V trimming: 8 bases; J trimming: 4 bases; junction bases outside the gene matches: 19. The germline gives CDR1 SGHTA, CDR2 FQGNSA. CDR3 length: 18 amino acids. CDR3 in amino acids: CASGEFSLGLAARYEQYF. The CDR3 nucleotides read TGTGCCAGCGGCGAATTTTCCCTGGGACTAGCGGCCCGATACGAGCAGTACTTC.

This clonotype was counted a single time. This clone may be a read error of a much larger clone one base away. The genes are TRBV19 and TRBJ2-7; D possibly matches TRBD1 or TRBD2 (5 bases each). The CDR3 consists of 14 residues. CDR1 and CDR2 (germline): LNHDA, SQIVND (reference sequence). V lost 0 bases and J lost 2, with 8 bases in between. For the CDR3, the DNA is TGTGCCAGTAGTATAGACAGGGAGACCTACGAGCAGTACTTC. Amino acid sequence: CASSIDRETYEQYF.

Comments on this clonotype: This could be a read error, since a much larger clone is one nucleotide away. The rearrangement joins TRBV29-1 to TRBJ1-1; D call uncertain. CDR3 length equals 13 residues. The germline gives CDR1 SQVTM, CDR2 ANQGSEA. The CDR3 DNA reads as TGCAGTGGATCTCAGCGAACAAACACTGAAGCTTTCTTT. Translation: CSGSQRTNTEAFF. The whole variable domain, filled in from reference TRBV29-1 and TRBJ1-1, reads SAVISQKPSRDICQRGTSLTIQCQVDSQVTMMFWYRQQPGQSLTLIATANQGSEATYESGFVIDKFPISRPNLTFSTLTVSNMSPEDSSIYLCSGSQRTNTEAFFGQGTRLTVV.

A remark on this clonotype: A junction end diverges from the germline sequence, so it may reflect a read error. This chain joins TRBV6-5 and TRBJ2-7; 8 nucleotides agree with TRBD1. From germline, CDR1 is MNHEY and CDR2 SVGAGI. CDR3 length: 14 residues. CDR3 protein: CASTDGTGLYEQCF. In nucleotides, the CDR3 is TGTGCCAGCACTGACGGGACAGGCCTCTACGAGCAGTGCTTC.

This clonotype was observed a handful of times. The chain has TRBV12-3 or TRBV12-4 and TRBJ2-2, with D tentatively TRBD1 (5 bases). V lost 2 bases, J lost 7 bases, and 8 bases lay in between. The CDR3 sequence is 13 residues long. In DNA form, the CDR3 reads TGTGCCAGCAGTTTATGGGGCAGCGGGGAGCTGTTTTTT. This translates into CASSLWGSGELFF.